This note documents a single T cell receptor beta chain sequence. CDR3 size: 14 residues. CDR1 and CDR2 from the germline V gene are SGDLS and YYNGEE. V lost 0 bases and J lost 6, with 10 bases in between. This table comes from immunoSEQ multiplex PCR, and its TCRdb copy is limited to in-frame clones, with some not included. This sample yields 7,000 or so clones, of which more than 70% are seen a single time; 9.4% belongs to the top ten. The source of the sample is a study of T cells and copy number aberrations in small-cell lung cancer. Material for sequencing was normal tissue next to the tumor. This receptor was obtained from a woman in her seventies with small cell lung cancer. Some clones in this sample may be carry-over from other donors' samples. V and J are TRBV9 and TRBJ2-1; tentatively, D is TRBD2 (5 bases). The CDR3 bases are TGTGCCAGCAGCGTAGGCGGGCGGTCCAATGAGCAGTTCTTC. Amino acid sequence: CASSVGGRSNEQFF.